The 20 T cell receptor beta chains presented below share a single source sample, sequenced in a study of tumor-infiltrating lymphocytes in primary liver carcinoma. DNA and RNA were both co-extracted from approximately 20-30 mg of bulk tissue that had not been sorted. Researchers generated TCR beta cDNA from around 0.55 ug of total RNA, relying on a constant-region primer. Sequencing libraries for TCR beta derived from three nested multiplex PCR rounds that used slightly modified ARM-PCR. Two initial PCR rounds of ten to eleven cycles each paired TRBV1-TRBV30 forward primers with a C-beta reverse primer. One entry per CDR3 protein results from TCRdb running MiXCR on the multiplex PCR reads. Counted here are tens of thousands of distinct CDR3 sequences, approximately 80% occurring once; the ten biggest clones make up 25% to 35%. Source material: liver tumor tissue from sampling region 5. This sample's subset: tumor region T5, tumor centre. These receptors were taken from a woman in her thirties with primary liver carcinoma and hepatitis B virus infection.

Comment on this clonotype: This may be a read error: a much more frequent sequence differs by one nucleotide. The CDR3 reads CASSGGLTKNIQYF. Here the CDR3 DNA reads TGTGCCAGCAGTGGAGGCCTGACCAAAAACATTCAGTACTTC. The V and J genes are TRBV2 and TRBJ2-4; no clear D. Per germline, CDR1 SNHLY and CDR2 FYNNEI. The germline V and J ends were trimmed by 4 bases and 2 bases, with 9 bases remaining between them. CDR3 length: 14 amino acids. Looking up the rest from reference TRBV2 and TRBJ2-4 gives the full variable domain: EPEVTQTPSHQVTQMGQEVILRCVPISNHLYFYWYRQILGQKVEFLVSFYNNEISEKSEIFDDQFSVERPDGSNFTLKIRSTKLEDSAMYFCASSGGLTKNIQYFGAGTRLSVL.

This clonotype occurred many times. At one of its ends the junction is not consistent with the germline gene, which may arise from a read error. The rearrangement joins TRBV6-5 to TRBJ2-6; 9 bases align to TRBD1. The length of the CDR3 is 18 residues. CDR1 is MNHEY, CDR2 SVGAGI, per germline. As DNA, the CDR3 is TGTGCCAGCAAGACATACAGGGGGCGCGTCCCTGGGGCCAACGTCCTAACTTTC. It specifies CASKTYRGRVPGANVLTF.

CDR3 sequence (DNA): TGTGCCAGCCTATACGGGGTCTACAATGAGCAGTTCTTC. This gives the protein CASLYGVYNEQFF. The V call is TRBV28, the J call TRBJ2-1; D is perhaps TRBD2 (5 bases). The V gene's germline CDR1 is MDHEN and CDR2 SYDVKM. This CDR3 is built from 13 residues. V lost 8 bases, J lost 3 bases, and 11 bases lay in between.

Comments on this clonotype: A read error may account for a junction end that differs from germline. The chain employs TRBV5-6 and TRBJ1-2; D is ambiguous. This CDR3 is built from 13 residues. The V gene's germline CDR1 is SGHDT and CDR2 YYEEEE. CDR3 nucleotide sequence: TGTGCCATCAGCTTTCGCAAGAGCTATGGCTACGCCTTC. This sequence encodes CAISFRKSYGYAF.

As regards this clonotype: Compared with germline, one end of the junction differs, possibly owing to a read error. This chain connects TRBV11-2 to TRBJ2-7; possible D gene TRBD2, 5 bases. CDR3 length: 15 residues. CDR1 is SGHAT, CDR2 FQNNGV, per germline. The DNA for the CDR3 is TGTGCCAGCAGCTTAGAAACGAGGGATCTGCGCGAGCAATACTTC. This translates into CASSLETRDLREQYF.

A remark on this clonotype: The final CDR3 position lacks the conserved phenylalanine or tryptophan, pointing to a likely read error. Because the CDR3's place on the DNA is in doubt, the DNA is left out and the CDR3 is given as listed by TCRdb. The chain joins TRBV5-4 to TRBJ2-3; the table calls TRBD2, which could not be checked here. Germline V gene data show CDR1 as SGHNT and CDR2 as YYREEE (reference sequence). The CDR3 spans 17 residues, counting both ends. The CDR3: CTSSVDGHPPPTDTQYS.

In regard to this clonotype: A read error may produce the germline difference seen at one junction end. This chain joins TRBV6-5 and TRBJ2-7, with 9 bases matching TRBD2. The CDR3 covers 17 residues. Germline V CDR1 and CDR2: MNHEY, SVGAGI. The CDR3 here is CASSFAGTSRSSYEQCF. For the CDR3, the DNA is TGTGCCAGCAGCTTCGCCGGGACTAGCAGGAGCTCCTACGAGCAGTGTTTC.

On this clonotype itself: Since no conserved phenylalanine or tryptophan closes the CDR3, a read error is the likely cause. The genes are TRBV4-3 and TRBJ2-7, with 7 positions matching TRBD2. The CDR3 covers 18 residues. CDR1 is LGHNA and CDR2 is YSLEER in the germline V gene. As DNA, the CDR3 is TGCACCAGCTGCCAAGCTGTGACGGGGGGTCACATTAGCTACGAGCAGTACTTA. This encodes CTSCQAVTGGHISYEQYL.

At least ten counts were recorded for this clonotype. A much bigger clone sits one base away, suggesting this may be a read error. The rearrangement joins TRBV29-1 to TRBJ2-1, with D perhaps matching TRBD1 or TRBD2 (5 bases each). Germline V gene sequence: CDR1 SQVTM, CDR2 ANQGSEA. The CDR3 extends over 13 amino acids. DNA of the CDR3: TGCAGCGACCGTGGGGTGGGGGAGAGTGAGCAGCTCTTC. It encodes CSDRGVGESEQLF.

Worth noting for this clonotype: Since a much larger clone is just one base distant, this may be a read error. The chain joins TRBV28 to TRBJ2-1, with a possible D match to TRBD2 (5 bases). Trimming pared 5 bases from V and 4 bases from J, leaving 15 bases between. Germline V gene data show CDR1 as MDHEN and CDR2 as SYDVKM. The CDR3 runs 15 residues. CDR3 sequence (DNA): TGTGCCAGCAGTCCTAGCAGGAGGCCTTACAATGAGCAGTTCTTC. Its protein is CASSPSRRPYNEQFF.

Remarks on this clonotype: The junction departs from germline at one end; a sequencing error may be responsible. The J gene is TRBJ2-1, the V gene TRBV11-3; D could derive from TRBD1 or TRBD2 (5 bases each). Germline CDR1 reads SGHNT; CDR2 reads YENEEA. The CDR3 extends over 15 amino acids. The CDR3 loop is CACSFGARPYDEQFF. CDR3 in DNA: TGTGCCTGCAGTTTCGGGGCCCGCCCCTACGATGAGCAGTTCTTC.

A word on this clonotype: At one end, the junction sequence differs from germline, possibly due to a read error. The chain carries TRBV4-3 and TRBJ2-1, with 7 bases matching TRBD2. This CDR3 is 16 amino acids long. Germline lookup yields CDR1 LGHNA and CDR2 YSLEER. CDR3 DNA sequence: TGCGCCAACAGCCAAGATTGGGACTACGCCTATGATGAGCAGTTCTTC. As protein: CANSQDWDYAYDEQFF.

Worth noting for this clonotype: Compared with germline, one end of the junction differs, possibly owing to a read error. The chain is built from TRBV5-4 and TRBJ2-2; possibly TRBD1 for D (6 bases). Germline V gene sequence: CDR1 SGHNT, CDR2 YYREEE (reference sequence). The CDR3 has 14 amino acids. Written as DNA, the CDR3 is TGTGCCAGGAGCCCCGTCGACACTCACAGGGAGCTTTTTTTT. Protein sequence: CARSPVDTHRELFF.

This clonotype was counted at least ten times. The chain joins TRBV5-1 to TRBJ2-3, with D tentatively TRBD2 (6 bases). Trimming cost V 2 bases and J 1 base, with 11 bases left between them. In germline, CDR1 is SGHRS, CDR2 YFSETQ. The length of the CDR3 is 15 residues. The CDR3 loop is CASSFQGGRTDTQYF. The CDR3 DNA follows: TGCGCCAGCAGCTTCCAGGGAGGTCGCACAGATACGCAGTATTTT.

The gene calls are TRBV7-9 and TRBJ2-1; D not resolved. The germline gives CDR1 SEHNR, CDR2 FQNEAQ (reference sequence). CDR3 length: 12 amino acids. V dropped 7 bases and J dropped 4 bases, with 8 bases sitting between them. The CDR3 DNA sequence: TGTGCCAGCACCTCTAAGTACAATGAGCAGTTCTTC. This gives the protein CASTSKYNEQFF.

Regarding this clonotype: The junction does not match germline at one end; this may be a read error. V usage is TRBV11-2 and J usage is TRBJ2-1; a weak D match, TRBD2 (5 bases). This CDR3 region has 15 residues. Germline-derived CDR1 and CDR2 are SGHAT and FQNNGV. The chain's CDR3 is CASSLEGSTYNERFF. The CDR3 bases are TGTGCCAGTAGCTTAGAGGGAAGTACCTACAACGAGCGGTTCTTC.

As for this clonotype: Since no conserved phenylalanine or tryptophan closes the CDR3, a read error is the likely cause. This chain joins TRBV11-2 and TRBJ2-7, with 7 nucleotides matching TRBD2. Germline values: CDR1 SGHAT, CDR2 FQNNGV. The CDR3 runs 14 residues. The CDR3 DNA reads as TGTGCCAGCAGCCCGGCGGGACTACACTACGAACAGTACTTA. It is translated as CASSPAGLHYEQYL.

Comment on this clonotype: Here the CDR3 omits its conserved ending phenylalanine or tryptophan, so a read error is the likely source. This sequence joins TRBV7-8 and TRBJ2-7, with D hard to call. This CDR3 spans 14 amino acids. The germline gives CDR1 SGHVS, CDR2 FQNEAQ. V was pared by 1 base and J by 4 bases, with 11 bases between. The CDR3 region is CASSLDAIQYEQYY. The CDR3 DNA is TGTGCCAGCAGCTTAGATGCCATACAGTACGAGCAGTACTAC.

In regard to this clonotype: A much larger clone lies a single base off, so this may be a read error. The V call is TRBV20-1, the J call TRBJ2-5; 8 positions agree with TRBD2. Germline values: CDR1 DFQATT, CDR2 SNEGSKA (reference sequence). V was pared by 3 bases and J by 7 bases, with 13 bases of the junction left unmatched. This CDR3 is built from 15 residues. The CDR3 DNA sequence: TGCAGTGCTAGGAACCGGGATAGCGGGACGGCGACCCAGTACTTC. Translating it yields CSARNRDSGTATQYF.

The chain joins TRBV11-2 to TRBJ2-7; no clear D gene. The CDR3 length is 13 residues. V gave up 8 bases and J gave up 6 bases, with 17 bases separating them. Germline-derived CDR1 and CDR2 are SGHAT and FQNNGV. The CDR3: CASGPSSTGEQYF. CDR3 nucleotides: TGTGCCAGCGGTCCCTCGAGTACGGGCGAGCAGTACTTC.